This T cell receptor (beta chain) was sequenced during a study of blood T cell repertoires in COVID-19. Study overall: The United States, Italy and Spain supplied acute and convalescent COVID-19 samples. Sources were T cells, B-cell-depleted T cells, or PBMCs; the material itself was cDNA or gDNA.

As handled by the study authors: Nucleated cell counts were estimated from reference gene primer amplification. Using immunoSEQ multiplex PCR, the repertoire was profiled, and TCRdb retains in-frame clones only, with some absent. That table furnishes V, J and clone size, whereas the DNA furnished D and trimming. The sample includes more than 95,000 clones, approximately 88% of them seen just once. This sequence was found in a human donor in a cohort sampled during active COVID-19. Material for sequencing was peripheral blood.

CDR3 DNA: TGCGCCAGCAGCCCACGGACAGCGACGAACACTGAAGCTTTCTTT. Amino acid sequence: CASSPRTATNTEAFF. This chain uses TRBV4-1 with TRBJ1-1; TRBD1 is a possible D gene (6 bases). The CDR3 has 15 amino acids. CDR1 is MGHRA, CDR2 YSYEKL, per germline. Trimming took off 4 bases at V and 1 base at J, with 13 bases between the two ends.